The entry below describes one T cell receptor beta chain. As yet, its antigen is unknown. Trimming stripped 5 bases from V and 3 bases from J, with 11 bases between. This CDR3 has 13 residues. Germline CDR1 LNHDA, CDR2 SQIVND (reference sequence). This record comes from a study of breast tumors, draining lymph nodes, adjacent tissues. Study-wide findings and caveats: Compared with lymph nodes, tumors were less diverse; compared with nontumor tissue, more.

From the multiplex PCR reads, TCRdb called clonotypes with MiXCR, one entry per CDR3 protein. The data show approximately 8,000 distinct CDR3 sequences, around 74% seen once. Sequenced: tumor-adjacent breast tissue. The chain has TRBV19 and TRBJ2-7; D is perhaps TRBD2 (5 bases). The receptor comes from a female donor with breast cancer. Some clones in this sample may be carry-over from other donors' samples. CDR3 DNA: TGTGCCAGTAGTGGTCTAGGAGGCTACGAGCAGTACTTC. This encodes CASSGLGGYEQYF. Full variable domain (missing parts from reference TRBV19 and TRBJ2-7): DGGITQSPKYLFRKEGQNVTLSCEQNLNHDAMYWYRQDPGQGLRLIYYSQIVNDFQKGDIAEGYSVSREKKESFPLTVTSAQKNPTAFYLCASSGLGGYEQYFGPGTRLTVT.